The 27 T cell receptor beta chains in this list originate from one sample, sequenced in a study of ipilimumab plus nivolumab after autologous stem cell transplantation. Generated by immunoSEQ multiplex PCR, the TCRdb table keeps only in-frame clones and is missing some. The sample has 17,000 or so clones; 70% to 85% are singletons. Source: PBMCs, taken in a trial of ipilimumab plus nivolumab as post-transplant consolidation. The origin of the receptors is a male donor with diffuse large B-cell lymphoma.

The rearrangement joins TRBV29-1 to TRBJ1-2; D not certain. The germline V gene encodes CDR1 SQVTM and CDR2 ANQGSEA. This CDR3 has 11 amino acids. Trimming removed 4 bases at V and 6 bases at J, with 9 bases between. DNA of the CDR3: TGCAGCGTTGCGTGGTGGCATGGCTACACCTTC. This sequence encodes CSVAWWHGYTF.

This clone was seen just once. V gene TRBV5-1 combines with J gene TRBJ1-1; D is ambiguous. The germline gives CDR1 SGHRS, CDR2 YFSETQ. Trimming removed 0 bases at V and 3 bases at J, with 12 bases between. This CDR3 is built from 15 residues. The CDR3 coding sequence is TGCGCCAGCAGCTTGGGGAGGATGTTCGACACTGAAGCTTTCTTT. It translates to CASSLGRMFDTEAFF.

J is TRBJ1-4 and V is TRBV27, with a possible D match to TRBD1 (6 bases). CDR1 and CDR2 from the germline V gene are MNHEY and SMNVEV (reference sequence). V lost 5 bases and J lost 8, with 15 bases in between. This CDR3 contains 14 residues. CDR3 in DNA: TGTGCCAGCAGTGCCGCACAGGGAGAGGAAAAACTGTTTTTT. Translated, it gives CASSAAQGEEKLFF.

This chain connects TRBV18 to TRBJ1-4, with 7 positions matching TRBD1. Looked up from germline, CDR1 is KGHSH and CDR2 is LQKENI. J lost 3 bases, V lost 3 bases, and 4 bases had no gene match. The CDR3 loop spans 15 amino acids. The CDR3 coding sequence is TGTGCCAGCTCACCGTCAGGGGGTGCTAATGAAAAACTGTTTTTT. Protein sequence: CASSPSGGANEKLFF.

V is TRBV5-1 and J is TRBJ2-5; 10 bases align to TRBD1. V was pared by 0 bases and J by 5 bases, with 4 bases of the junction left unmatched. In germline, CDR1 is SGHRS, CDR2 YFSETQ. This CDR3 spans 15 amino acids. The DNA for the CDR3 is TGCGCCAGCAGCTTGGCCGGGACAGGGGAGGAGACCCAGTACTTC. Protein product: CASSLAGTGEETQYF.

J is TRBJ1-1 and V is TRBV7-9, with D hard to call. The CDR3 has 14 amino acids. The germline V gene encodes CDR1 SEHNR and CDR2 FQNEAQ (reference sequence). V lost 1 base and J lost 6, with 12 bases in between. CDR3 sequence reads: CASSLVEGLSEAFF. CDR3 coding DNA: TGTGCCAGCAGCTTAGTTGAGGGTCTGTCTGAAGCTTTCTTT.

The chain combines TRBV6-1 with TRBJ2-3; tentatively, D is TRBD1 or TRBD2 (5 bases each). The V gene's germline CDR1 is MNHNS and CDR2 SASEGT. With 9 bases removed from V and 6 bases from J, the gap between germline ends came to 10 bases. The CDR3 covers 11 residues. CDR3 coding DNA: TGTGCCAGGGGGGAGTTGGATACGCAGTATTTT. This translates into CARGELDTQYF.

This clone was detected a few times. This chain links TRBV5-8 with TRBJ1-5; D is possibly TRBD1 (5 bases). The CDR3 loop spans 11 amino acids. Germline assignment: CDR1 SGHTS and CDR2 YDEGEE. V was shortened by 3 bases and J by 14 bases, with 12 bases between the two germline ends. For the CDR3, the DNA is TGTGCCAGCAGCTCCTGGGACGGGAAGCATTTT. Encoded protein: CASSSWDGKHF.

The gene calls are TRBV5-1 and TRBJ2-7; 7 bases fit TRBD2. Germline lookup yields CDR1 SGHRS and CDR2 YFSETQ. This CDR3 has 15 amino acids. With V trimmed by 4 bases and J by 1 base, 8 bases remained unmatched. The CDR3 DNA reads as TGCGCCAGCAGCCCTTGGGCGGGAGTTTCCTACGAGCAGTACTTC. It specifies CASSPWAGVSYEQYF. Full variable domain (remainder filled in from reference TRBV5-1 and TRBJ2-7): KAGVTQTPRYLIKTRGQQVTLSCSPISGHRSVSWYQQTPGQGLQFLFEYFSETQRNKGNFPGRFSGRQFSNSRSEMNVSTLELGDSALYLCASSPWAGVSYEQYFGPGTRLTVT.

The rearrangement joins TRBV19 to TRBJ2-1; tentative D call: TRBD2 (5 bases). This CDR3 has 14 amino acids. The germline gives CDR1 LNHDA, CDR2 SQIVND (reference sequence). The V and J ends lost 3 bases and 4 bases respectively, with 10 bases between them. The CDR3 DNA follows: TGTGCCAGTAGTATCACGGGGTTATACAATGAGCAGTTCTTC. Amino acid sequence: CASSITGLYNEQFF.

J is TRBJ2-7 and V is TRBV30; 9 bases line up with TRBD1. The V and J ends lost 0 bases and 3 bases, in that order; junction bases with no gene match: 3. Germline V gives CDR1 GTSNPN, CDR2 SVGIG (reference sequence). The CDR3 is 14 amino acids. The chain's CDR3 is CAWSVRGQGYEQYF. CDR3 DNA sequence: TGTGCCTGGAGTGTACGGGGACAGGGCTACGAGCAGTACTTC. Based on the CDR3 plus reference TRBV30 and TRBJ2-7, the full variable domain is SQTIHQWPATLVQPVGSPLSLECTVEGTSNPNLYWYRQAAGRGLQLLFYSVGIGQISSEVPQNLSASRPQDRQFILSSKKLLLSDSGFYLCAWSVRGQGYEQYFGPGTRLTVT.

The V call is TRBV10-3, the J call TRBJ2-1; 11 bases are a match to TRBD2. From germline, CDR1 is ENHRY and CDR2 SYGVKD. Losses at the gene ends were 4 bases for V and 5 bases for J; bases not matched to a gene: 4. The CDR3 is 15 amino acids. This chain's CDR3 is CAISASGGRDNEQFF. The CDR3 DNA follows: TGTGCCATCAGTGCTAGCGGGGGGCGAGACAATGAGCAGTTCTTC.

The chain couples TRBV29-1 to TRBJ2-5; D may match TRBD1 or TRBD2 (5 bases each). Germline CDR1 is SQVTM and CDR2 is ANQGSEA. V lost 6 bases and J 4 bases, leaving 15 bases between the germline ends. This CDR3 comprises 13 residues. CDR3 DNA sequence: TGCAGCGTCTTGTGGGGCGCGGGAGAGACCCAGTACTTC. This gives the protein CSVLWGAGETQYF. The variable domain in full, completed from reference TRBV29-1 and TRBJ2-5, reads SAVISQKPSRDICQRGTSLTIQCQVDSQVTMMFWYRQQPGQSLTLIATANQGSEATYESGFVIDKFPISRPNLTFSTLTVSNMSPEDSSIYLCSVLWGAGETQYFGPGTRLLVL.

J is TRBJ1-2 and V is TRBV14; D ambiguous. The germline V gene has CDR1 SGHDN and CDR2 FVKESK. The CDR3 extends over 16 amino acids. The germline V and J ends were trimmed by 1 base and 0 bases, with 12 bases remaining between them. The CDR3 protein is CASSQVVGAANYGYTF. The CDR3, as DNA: TGTGCCAGCAGCCAAGTAGTGGGAGCCGCTAACTATGGCTACACCTTC.

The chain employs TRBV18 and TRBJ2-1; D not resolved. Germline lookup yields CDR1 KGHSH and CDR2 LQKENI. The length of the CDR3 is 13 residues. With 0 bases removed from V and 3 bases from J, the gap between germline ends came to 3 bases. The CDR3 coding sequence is TGTGCCAGCTCACCACCGGGCTACAATGAGCAGTTCTTC. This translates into CASSPPGYNEQFF.

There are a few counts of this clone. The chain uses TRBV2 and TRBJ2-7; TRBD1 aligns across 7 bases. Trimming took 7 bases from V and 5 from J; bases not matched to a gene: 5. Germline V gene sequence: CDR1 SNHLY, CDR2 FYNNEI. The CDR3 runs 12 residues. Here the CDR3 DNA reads TGTGCCAGCACCCTGGACAGGCACGAGCAGTACTTC. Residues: CASTLDRHEQYF.

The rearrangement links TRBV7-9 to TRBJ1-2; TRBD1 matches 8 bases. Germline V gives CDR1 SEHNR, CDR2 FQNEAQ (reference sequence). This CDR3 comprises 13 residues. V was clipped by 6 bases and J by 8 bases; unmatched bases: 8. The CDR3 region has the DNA TGTGCCAGCAGGGCGGGACAGGAACGAGGCTACACCTTC. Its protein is CASRAGQERGYTF.

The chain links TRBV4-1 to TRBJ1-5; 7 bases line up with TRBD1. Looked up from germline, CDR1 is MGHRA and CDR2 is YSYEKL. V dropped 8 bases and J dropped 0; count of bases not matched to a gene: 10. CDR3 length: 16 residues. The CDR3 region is CASSQRQGGSNQPQHF. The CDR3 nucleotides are TGCGCCAGCTCCCAACGGCAGGGGGGTAGCAATCAGCCCCAGCATTTT.

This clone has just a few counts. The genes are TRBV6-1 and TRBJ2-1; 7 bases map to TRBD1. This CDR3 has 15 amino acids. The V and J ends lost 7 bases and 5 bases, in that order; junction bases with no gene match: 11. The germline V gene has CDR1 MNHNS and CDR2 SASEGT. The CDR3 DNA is TGTGCCAGCACCAGGGGGACGGAGGCCAACAATGAGCAGTTCTTC. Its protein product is CASTRGTEANNEQFF.

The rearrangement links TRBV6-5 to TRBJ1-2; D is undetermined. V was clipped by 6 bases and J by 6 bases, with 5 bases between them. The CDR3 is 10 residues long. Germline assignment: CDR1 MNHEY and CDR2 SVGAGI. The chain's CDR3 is CASREDGYTF. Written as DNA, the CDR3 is TGTGCCAGCAGGGAGGATGGCTACACCTTC.

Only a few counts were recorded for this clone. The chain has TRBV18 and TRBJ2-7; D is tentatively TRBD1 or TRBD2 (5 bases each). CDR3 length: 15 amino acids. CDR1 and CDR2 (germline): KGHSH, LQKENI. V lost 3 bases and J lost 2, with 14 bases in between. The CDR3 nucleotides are TGTGCCAGCTCACCGACCGGGACCCCGACCTACGAGCAGTACTTC. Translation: CASSPTGTPTYEQYF.

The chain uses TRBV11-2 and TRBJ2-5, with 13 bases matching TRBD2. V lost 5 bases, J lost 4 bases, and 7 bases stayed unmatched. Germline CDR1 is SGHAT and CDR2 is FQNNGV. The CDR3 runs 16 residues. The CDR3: CASSQAGTSGTETQYF. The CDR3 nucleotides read TGTGCCAGCAGCCAGGCCGGGACTAGCGGGACAGAGACCCAGTACTTC. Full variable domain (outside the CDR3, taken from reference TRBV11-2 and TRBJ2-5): EAGVAQSPRYKIIEKRQSVAFWCNPISGHATLYWYQQILGQGPKLLIQFQNNGVVDDSQLPKDRFSAERLKGVDSTLKIQPAKLEDSAVYLCASSQAGTSGTETQYFGPGTRLLVL.

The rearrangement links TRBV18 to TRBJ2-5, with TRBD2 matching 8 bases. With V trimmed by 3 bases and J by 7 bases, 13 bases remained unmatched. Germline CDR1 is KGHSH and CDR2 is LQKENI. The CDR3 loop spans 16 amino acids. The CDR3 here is CASSPTSGGPEGTQYF. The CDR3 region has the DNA TGTGCCAGCTCACCGACAAGCGGGGGCCCAGAAGGGACCCAGTACTTC.

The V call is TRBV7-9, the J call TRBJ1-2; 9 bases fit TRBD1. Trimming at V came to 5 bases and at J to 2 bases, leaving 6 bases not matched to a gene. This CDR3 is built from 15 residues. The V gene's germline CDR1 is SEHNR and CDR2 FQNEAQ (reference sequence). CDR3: CASSPPGQGNYGYTF. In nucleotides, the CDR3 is TGTGCCAGCAGCCCCCCAGGACAGGGGAACTATGGCTACACCTTC. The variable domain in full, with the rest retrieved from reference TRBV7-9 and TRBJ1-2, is DTGVSQNPRHKITKRGQNVTFRCDPISEHNRLYWYRQTLGQGPEFLTYFQNEAQLEKSRLLSDRFSAERPKGSFSTLEIQRTEQGDSAMYLCASSPPGQGNYGYTFGSGTRLTVV.

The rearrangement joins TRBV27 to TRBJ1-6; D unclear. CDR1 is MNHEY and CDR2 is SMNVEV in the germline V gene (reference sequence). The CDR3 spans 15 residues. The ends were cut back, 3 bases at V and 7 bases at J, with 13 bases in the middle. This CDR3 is CASSFLPGGNSPLHF. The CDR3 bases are TGTGCCAGCAGTTTCCTACCGGGAGGGAATTCACCCCTCCACTTT.

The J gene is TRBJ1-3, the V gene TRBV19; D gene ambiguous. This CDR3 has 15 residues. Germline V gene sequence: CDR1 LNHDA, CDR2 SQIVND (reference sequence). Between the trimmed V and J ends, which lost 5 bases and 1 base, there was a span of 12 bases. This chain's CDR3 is CASSSGGFSGNTIYF. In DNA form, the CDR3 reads TGTGCCAGTAGTTCCGGAGGATTTTCTGGAAACACCATATATTTT. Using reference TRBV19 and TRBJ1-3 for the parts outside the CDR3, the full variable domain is DGGITQSPKYLFRKEGQNVTLSCEQNLNHDAMYWYRQDPGQGLRLIYYSQIVNDFQKGDIAEGYSVSREKKESFPLTVTSAQKNPTAFYLCASSSGGFSGNTIYFGEGSWLTVV.

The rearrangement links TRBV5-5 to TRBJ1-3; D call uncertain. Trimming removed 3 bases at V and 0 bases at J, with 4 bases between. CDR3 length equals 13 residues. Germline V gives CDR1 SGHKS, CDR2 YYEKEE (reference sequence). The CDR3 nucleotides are TGTGCCAGCAGCTCCGTCTCTGGAAACACCATATATTTT. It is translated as CASSSVSGNTIYF.